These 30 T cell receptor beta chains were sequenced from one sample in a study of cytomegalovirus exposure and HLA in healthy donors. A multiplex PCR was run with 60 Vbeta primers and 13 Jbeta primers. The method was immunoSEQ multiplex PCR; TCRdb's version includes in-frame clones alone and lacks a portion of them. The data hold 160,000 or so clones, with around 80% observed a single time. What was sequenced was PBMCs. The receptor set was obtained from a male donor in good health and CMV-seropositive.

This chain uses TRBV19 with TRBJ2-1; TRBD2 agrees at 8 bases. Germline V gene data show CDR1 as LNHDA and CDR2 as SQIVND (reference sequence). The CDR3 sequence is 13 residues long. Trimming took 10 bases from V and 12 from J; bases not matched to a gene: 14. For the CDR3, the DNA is TGTGCCACCCTAGCTAACGGGAGGGAAGGGCAGTTCTTC. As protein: CATLANGREGQFF.

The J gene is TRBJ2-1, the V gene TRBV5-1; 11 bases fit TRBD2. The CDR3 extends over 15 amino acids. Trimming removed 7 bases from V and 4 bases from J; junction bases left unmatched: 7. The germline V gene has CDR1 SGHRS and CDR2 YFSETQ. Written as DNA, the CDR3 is TGCGCCAGCTCCGACGGGACTAGCGGATACAATGAGCAGTTCTTC. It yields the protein CASSDGTSGYNEQFF.

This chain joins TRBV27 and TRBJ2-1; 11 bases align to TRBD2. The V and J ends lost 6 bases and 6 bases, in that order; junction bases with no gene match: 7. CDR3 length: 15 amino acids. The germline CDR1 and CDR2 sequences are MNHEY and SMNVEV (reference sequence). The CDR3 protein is CASRVSGGGLNEQFF. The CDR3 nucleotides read TGTGCCAGCAGGGTTAGCGGGGGGGGACTCAATGAGCAGTTCTTC.

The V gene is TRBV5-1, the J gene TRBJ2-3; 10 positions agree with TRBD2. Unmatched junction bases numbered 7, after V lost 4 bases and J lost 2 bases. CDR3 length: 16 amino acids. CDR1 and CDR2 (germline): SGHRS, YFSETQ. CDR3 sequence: CASSKGLAGDTDTQYF. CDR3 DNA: TGCGCCAGCAGCAAAGGTCTAGCGGGGGACACAGATACGCAGTATTTT.

The DNA for the CDR3 is TGTGCCAGCAGCACAGAGGGAGGGGATCAGCCCCAGCATTTT. It encodes CASSTEGGDQPQHF. V is TRBV7-8 and J is TRBJ1-5; a possible D gene is TRBD1 (5 bases). Germline V gene data show CDR1 as SGHVS and CDR2 as FQNEAQ. V was shortened by 5 bases and J by 5 bases, with 13 bases between the two germline ends. This CDR3 spans 14 amino acids.

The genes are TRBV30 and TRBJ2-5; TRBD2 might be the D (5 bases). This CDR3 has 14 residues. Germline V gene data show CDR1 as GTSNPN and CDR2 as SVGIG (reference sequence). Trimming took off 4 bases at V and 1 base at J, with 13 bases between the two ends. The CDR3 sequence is CAWKRGRAQETQYF. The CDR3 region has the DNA TGTGCCTGGAAGCGAGGGCGGGCCCAAGAGACCCAGTACTTC.

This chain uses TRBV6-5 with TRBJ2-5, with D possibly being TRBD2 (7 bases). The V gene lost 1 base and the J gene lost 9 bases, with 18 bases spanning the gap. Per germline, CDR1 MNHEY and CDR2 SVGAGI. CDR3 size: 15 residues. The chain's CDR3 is CASSYLGGLKSPQYF. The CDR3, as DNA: TGTGCCAGCAGTTACTTGGGGGGGCTTAAATCGCCCCAGTACTTC.

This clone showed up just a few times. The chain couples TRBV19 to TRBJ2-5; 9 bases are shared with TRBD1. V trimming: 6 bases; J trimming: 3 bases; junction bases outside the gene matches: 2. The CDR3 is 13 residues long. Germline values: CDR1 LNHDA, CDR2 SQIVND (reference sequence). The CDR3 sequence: CASSRTGEETQYF. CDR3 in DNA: TGTGCCAGTAGCCGGACAGGGGAAGAGACCCAGTACTTC.

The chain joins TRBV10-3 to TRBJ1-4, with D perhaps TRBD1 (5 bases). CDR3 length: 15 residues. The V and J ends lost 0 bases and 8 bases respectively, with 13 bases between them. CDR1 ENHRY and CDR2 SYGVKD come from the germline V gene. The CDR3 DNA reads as TGTGCCATCAGTGAGTCGGGGCAAAGGAAAGAAAAACTGTTTTTT. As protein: CAISESGQRKEKLFF.

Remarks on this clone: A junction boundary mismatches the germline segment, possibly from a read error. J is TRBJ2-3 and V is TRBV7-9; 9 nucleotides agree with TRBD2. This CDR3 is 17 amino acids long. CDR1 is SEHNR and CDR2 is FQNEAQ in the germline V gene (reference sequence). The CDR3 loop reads CSSSANRGRAFPDTQYF. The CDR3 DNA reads TGTTCCAGCAGCGCCAACCGCGGGAGGGCCTTCCCAGATACGCAGTATTTT.

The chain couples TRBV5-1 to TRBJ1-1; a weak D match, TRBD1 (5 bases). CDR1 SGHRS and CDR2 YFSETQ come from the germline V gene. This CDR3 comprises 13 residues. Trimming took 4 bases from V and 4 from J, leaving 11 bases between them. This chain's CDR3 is CASSLRVGTEAFF. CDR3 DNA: TGCGCCAGCAGCCTCAGGGTCGGCACTGAAGCTTTCTTT.

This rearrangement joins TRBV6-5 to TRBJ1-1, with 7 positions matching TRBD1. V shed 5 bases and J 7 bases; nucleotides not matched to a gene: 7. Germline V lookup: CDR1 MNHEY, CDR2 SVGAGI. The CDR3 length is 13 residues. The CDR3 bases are TGTGCCAGCAGTGGTGACAGGGTCCTTGAAGCTTTCTTT. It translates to CASSGDRVLEAFF.

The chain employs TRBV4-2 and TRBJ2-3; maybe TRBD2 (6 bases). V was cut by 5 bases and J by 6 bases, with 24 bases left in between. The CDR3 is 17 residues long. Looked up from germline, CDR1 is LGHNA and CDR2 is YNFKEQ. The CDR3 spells CASSSVWARERMDTQYF. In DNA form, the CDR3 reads TGTGCCAGCAGCTCCGTATGGGCCCGGGAGAGAATGGATACGCAGTATTTT.

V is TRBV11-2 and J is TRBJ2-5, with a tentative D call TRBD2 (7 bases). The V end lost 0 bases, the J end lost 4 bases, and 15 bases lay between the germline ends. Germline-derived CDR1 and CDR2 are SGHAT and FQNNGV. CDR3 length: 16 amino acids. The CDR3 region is CASSLDPGGASETQYF. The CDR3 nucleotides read TGTGCCAGCAGCTTAGATCCGGGGGGCGCATCAGAGACCCAGTACTTC.

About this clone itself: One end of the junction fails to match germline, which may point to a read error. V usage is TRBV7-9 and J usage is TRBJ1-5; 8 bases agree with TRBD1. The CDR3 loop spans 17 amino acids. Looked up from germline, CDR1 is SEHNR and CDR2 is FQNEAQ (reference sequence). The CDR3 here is CSSSLSSRGLSNQPQHF. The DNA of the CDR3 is TGTTCCAGCAGCTTATCCTCCAGGGGGCTATCCAATCAGCCCCAGCATTTT.

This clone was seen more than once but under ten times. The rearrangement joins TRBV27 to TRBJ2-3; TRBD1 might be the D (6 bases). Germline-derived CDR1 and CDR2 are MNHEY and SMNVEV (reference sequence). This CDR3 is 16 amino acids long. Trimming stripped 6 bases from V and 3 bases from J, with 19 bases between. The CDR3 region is CASRATGTVGTDTQYF. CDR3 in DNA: TGTGCCAGCAGGGCCACAGGGACGGTGGGTACAGATACGCAGTATTTT.

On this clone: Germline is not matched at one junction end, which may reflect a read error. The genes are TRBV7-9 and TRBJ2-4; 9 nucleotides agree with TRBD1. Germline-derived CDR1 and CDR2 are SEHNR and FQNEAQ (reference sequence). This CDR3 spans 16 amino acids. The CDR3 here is CSSSSNRGLAKNIQYF. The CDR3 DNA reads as TGTTCCAGCAGTTCTAACAGGGGGCTAGCCAAAAACATTCAGTACTTC.

The CDR3 spells CASSYAPGEANEQFF. DNA of the CDR3: TGTGCCAGCAGTTACGCGCCGGGAGAAGCCAATGAGCAGTTCTTC. This chain joins TRBV6-5 and TRBJ2-1, with D possibly TRBD2 on 6 matching bases. Germline CDR1 and CDR2: MNHEY and SVGAGI. CDR3 length: 15 residues. V was clipped by 2 bases and J by 6 bases, with 14 bases between them.

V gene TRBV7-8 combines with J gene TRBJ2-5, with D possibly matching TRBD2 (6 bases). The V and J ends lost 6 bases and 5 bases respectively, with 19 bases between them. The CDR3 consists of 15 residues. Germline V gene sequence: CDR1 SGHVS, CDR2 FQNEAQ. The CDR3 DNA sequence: TGTGCCAGCAGTCACCGGCGGGAAGCGGGCGAGACCCAGTACTTC. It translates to CASSHRREAGETQYF.

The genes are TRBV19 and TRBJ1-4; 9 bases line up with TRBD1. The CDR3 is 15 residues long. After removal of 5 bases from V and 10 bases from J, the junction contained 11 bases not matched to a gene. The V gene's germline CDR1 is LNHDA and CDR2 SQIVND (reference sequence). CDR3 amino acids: CASSRGQGNAVKLFF. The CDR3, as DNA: TGTGCCAGTAGTCGCGGACAGGGGAACGCAGTAAAACTGTTTTTT.

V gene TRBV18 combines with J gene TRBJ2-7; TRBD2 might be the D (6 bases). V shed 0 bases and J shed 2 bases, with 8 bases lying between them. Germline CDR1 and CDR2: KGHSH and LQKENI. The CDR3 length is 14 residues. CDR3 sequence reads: CASSPPAGTYEQYF. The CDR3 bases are TGTGCCAGCTCACCACCGGCGGGAACCTACGAGCAGTACTTC.

CDR3 loop: CASSTGGTGYGYTF. The DNA for the CDR3 is TGTGCCAGTAGTACGGGCGGGACCGGGTATGGCTACACCTTC. The chain links TRBV19 to TRBJ1-2, with D possibly being TRBD1 (5 bases). Germline CDR1 reads LNHDA; CDR2 reads SQIVND (reference sequence). V was pared by 4 bases and J by 5 bases, with 14 bases between. The CDR3 loop spans 14 amino acids.

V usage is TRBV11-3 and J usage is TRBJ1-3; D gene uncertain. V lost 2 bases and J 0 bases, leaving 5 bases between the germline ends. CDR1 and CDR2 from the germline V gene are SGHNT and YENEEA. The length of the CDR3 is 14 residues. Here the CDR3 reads CASSLHNSGNTIYF. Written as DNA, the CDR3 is TGTGCCAGCAGCTTACACAACTCTGGAAACACCATATATTTT.

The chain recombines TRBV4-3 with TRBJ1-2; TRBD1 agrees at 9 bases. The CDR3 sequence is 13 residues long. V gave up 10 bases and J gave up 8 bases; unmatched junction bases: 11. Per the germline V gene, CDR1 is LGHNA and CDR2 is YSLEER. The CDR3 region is CATGTGSSRGYTF. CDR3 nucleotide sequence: TGCGCCACCGGGACAGGGTCTTCGAGGGGCTACACCTTC.

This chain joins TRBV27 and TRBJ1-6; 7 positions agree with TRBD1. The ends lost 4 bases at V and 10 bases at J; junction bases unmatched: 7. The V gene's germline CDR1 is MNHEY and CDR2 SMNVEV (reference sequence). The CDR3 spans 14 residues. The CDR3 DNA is TGTGCCAGCAGTTCGACAGGGTGGGACTCACCCCTCCACTTT. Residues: CASSSTGWDSPLHF.

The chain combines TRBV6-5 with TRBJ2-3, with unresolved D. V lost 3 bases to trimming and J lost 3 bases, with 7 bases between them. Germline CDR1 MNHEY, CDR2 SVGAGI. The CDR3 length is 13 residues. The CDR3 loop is CASSYVSTDTQYF. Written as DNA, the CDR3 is TGTGCCAGCAGTTATGTGTCGACAGATACGCAGTATTTT.

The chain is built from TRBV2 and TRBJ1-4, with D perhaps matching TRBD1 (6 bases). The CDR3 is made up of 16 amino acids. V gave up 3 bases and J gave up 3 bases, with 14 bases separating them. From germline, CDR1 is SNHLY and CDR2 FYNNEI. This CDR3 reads CASSELQQGANEKLFF. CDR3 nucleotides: TGTGCCAGCAGTGAGTTACAACAGGGTGCTAATGAAAAACTGTTTTTT. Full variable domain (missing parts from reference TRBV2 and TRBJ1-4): EPEVTQTPSHQVTQMGQEVILRCVPISNHLYFYWYRQILGQKVEFLVSFYNNEISEKSEIFDDQFSVERPDGSNFTLKIRSTKLEDSAMYFCASSELQQGANEKLFFGSGTQLSVL.

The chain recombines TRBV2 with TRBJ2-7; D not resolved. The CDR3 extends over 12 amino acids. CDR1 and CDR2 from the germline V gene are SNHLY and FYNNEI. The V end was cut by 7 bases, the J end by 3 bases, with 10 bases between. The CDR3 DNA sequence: TGTGCCAGCAACGGAGAACGCTACGAGCAGTACTTC. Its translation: CASNGERYEQYF.

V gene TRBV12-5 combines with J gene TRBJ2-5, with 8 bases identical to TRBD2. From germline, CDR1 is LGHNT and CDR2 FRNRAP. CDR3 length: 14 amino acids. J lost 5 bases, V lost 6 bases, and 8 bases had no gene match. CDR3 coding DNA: TGTGCTAGTGGACAGGGACTAGAAAGGGAGACCCAGTACTTC. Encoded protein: CASGQGLERETQYF.

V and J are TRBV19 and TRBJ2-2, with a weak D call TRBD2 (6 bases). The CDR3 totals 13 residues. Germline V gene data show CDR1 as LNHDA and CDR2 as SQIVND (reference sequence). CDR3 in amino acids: CSIVGTFTGELFF. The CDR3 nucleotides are TGTTCAATAGTCGGGACTTTCACCGGGGAGCTGTTTTTT.